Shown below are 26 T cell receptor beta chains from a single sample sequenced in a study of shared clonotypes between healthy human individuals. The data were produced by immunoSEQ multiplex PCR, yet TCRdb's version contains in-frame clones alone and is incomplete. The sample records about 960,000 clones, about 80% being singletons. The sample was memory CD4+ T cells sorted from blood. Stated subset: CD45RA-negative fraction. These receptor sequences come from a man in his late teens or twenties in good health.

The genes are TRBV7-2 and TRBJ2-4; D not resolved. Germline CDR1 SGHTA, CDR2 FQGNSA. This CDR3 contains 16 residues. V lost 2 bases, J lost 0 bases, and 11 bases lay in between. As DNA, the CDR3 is TGTGCCAGCAGCTTATTCACCCGCGTAGCCAAAAACATTCAGTACTTC. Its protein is CASSLFTRVAKNIQYF.

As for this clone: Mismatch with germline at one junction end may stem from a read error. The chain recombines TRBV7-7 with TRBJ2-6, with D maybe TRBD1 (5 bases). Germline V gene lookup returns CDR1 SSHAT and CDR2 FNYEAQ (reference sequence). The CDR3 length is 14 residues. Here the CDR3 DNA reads TGTGCTAGCAGCTTAGACACAGGCGGATCCGTCCTGACTTTC. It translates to CASSLDTGGSVLTF.

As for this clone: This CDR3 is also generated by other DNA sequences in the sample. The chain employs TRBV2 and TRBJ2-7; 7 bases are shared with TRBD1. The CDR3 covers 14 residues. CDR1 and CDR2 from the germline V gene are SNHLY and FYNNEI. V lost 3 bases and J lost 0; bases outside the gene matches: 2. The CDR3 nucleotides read TGTGCCAGCAGTGACAGGGGGAGCTCCTACGAGCAGTACTTC. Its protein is CASSDRGSSYEQYF.

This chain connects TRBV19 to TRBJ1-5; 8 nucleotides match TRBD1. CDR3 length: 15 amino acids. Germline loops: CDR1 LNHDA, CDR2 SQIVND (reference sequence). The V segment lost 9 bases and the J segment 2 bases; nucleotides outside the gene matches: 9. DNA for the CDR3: TGTGCCAGCAAGGACAGGGCGGGTGGCAATCAGCCCCAGCATTTT. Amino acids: CASKDRAGGNQPQHF.

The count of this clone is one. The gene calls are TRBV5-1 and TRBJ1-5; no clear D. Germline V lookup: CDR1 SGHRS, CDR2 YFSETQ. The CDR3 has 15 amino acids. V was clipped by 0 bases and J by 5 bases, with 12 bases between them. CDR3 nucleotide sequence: TGCGCCAGCAGCTTGGTACCGGGAATAGATCAGCCCCAGCATTTT. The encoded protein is CASSLVPGIDQPQHF.

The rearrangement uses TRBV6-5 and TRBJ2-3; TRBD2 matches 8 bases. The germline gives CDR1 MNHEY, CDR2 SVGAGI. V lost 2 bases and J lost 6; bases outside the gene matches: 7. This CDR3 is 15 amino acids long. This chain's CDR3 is CASSYKGTRSDTQYF. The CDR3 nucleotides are TGTGCCAGCAGTTACAAGGGGACTAGATCGGATACGCAGTATTTT.

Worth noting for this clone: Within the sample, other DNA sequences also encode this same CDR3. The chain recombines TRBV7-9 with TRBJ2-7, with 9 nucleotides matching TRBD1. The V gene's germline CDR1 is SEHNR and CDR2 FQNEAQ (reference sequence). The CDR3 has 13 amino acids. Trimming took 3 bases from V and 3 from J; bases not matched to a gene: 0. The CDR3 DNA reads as TGTGCCAGCAGCTTGACAGGGGGCTACGAGCAGTACTTC. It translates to CASSLTGGYEQYF.

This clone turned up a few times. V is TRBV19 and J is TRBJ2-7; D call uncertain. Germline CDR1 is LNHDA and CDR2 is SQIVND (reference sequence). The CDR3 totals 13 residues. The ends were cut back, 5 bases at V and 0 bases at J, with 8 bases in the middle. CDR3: CASSPDGSYEQYF. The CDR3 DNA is TGTGCCAGTAGTCCCGACGGCTCCTACGAGCAGTACTTC.

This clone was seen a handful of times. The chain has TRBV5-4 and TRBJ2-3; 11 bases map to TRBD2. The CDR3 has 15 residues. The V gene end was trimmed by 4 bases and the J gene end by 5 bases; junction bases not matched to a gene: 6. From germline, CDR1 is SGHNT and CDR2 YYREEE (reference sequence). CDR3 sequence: CASSPIAGGKDTQYF. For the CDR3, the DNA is TGTGCCAGCAGCCCAATAGCGGGAGGGAAAGATACGCAGTATTTT.

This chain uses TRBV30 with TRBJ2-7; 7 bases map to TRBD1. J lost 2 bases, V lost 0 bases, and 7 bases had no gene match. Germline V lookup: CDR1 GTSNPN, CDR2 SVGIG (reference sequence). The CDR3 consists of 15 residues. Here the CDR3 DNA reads TGTGCCTGGAGTGTAACAGGGACAGTGGCCTACGAGCAGTACTTC. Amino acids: CAWSVTGTVAYEQYF.

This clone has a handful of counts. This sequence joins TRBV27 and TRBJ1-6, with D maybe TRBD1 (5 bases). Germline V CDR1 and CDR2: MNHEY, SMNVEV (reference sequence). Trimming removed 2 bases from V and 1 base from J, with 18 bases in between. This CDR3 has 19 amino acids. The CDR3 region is CASSLEGTRGVSYNSPLHF. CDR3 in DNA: TGTGCCAGCAGTTTAGAGGGAACCAGAGGGGTGTCCTATAATTCACCCCTCCACTTT.

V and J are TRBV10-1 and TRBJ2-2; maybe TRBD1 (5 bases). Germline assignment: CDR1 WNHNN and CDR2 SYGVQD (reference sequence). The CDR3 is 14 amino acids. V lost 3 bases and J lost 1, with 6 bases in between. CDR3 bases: TGCGCCAGCAGTGATACAGGGAACACCGGGGAGCTGTTTTTT. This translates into CASSDTGNTGELFF.

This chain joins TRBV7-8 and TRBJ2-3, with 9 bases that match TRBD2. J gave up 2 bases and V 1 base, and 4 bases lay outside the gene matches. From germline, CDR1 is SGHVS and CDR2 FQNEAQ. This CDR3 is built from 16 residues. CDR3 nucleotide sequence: TGTGCCAGCAGCTTAGAAGGCGGGAGGGCCACAGATACGCAGTATTTT. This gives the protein CASSLEGGRATDTQYF.

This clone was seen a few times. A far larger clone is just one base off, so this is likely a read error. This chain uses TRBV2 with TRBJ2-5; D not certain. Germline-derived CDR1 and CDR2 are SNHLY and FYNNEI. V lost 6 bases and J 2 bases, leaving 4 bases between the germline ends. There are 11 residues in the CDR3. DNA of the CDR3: TGTGCCAGCAGCGGACAAGAGACCCAGTACTTC. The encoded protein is CASSGQETQYF.

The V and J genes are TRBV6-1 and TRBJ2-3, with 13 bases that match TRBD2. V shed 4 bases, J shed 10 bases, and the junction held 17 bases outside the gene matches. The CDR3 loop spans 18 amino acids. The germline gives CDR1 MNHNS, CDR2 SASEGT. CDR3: CASSAPQLAGGLRWPQYF. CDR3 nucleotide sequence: TGTGCCAGCAGTGCGCCTCAACTAGCGGGGGGGCTGAGGTGGCCGCAGTATTTT.

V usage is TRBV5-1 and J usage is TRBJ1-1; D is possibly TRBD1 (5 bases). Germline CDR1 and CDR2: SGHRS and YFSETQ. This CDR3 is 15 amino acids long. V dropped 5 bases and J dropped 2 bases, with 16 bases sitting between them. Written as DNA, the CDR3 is TGCGCCAGCAGGGTGGGGGTCGGAGGAAACACTGAAGCTTTCTTT. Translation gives CASRVGVGGNTEAFF.

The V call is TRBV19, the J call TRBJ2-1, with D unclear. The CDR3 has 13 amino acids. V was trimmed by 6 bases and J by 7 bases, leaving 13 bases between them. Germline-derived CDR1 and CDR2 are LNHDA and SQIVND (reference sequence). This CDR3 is CASSWEARNEQFF. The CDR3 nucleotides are TGTGCCAGTAGCTGGGAAGCTCGGAATGAGCAGTTCTTC.

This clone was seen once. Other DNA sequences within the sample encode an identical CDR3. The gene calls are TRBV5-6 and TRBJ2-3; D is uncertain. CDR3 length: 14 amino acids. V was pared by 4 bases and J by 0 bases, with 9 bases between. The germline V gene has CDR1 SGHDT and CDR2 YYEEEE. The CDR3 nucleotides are TGTGCCAGCAGCCGGCCGGCCAGCACAGATACGCAGTATTTT. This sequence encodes CASSRPASTDTQYF.

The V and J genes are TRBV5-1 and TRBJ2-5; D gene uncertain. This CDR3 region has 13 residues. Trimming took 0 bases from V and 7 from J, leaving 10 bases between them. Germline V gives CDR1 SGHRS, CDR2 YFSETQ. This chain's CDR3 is CASSLAIGPTQYF. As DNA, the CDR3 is TGCGCCAGCAGCTTGGCCATCGGGCCGACCCAGTACTTC.

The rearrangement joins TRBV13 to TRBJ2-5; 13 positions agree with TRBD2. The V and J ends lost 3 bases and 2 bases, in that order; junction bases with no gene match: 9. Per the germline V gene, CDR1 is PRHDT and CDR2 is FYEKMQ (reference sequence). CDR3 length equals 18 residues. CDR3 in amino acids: CASSFRTSGGGLQETQYF. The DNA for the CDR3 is TGTGCCAGCAGCTTCAGGACTAGCGGGGGCGGACTACAAGAGACCCAGTACTTC. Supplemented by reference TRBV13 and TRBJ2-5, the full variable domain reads AAGVIQSPRHLIKEKRETATLKCYPIPRHDTVYWYQQGPGQDPQFLISFYEKMQSDKGSIPDRFSAQQFSDYHSELNMSSLELGDSALYFCASSFRTSGGGLQETQYFGPGTRLLVL.

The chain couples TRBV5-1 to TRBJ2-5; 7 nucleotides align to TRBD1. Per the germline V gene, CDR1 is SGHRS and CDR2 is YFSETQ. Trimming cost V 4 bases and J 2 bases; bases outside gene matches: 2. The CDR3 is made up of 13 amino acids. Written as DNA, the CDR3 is TGCGCCAGCAGCCGGGACAGACAAGAGACCCAGTACTTC. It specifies CASSRDRQETQYF.

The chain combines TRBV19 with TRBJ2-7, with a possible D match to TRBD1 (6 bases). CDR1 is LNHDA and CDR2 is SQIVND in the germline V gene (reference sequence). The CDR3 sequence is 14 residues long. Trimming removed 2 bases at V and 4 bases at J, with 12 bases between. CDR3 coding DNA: TGTGCCAGTAGTATAAGGGACATCACATACGAGCAGTACTTC. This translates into CASSIRDITYEQYF.

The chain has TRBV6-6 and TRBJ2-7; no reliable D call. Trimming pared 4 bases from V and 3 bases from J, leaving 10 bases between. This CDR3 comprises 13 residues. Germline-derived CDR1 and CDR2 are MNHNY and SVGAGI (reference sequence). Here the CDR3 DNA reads TGTGCCAGCAGTTGGGCTGGTGGCTACGAGCAGTACTTC. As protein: CASSWAGGYEQYF.

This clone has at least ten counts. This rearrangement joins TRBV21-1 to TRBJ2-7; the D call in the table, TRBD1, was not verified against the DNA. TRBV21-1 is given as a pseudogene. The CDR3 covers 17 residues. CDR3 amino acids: CASSKGTGGSRTYEQYF. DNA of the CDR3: TGTGCCAGCAGCAAAGGGACAGGGGGCTCTAGGACCTACGAGCAGTACTTC.

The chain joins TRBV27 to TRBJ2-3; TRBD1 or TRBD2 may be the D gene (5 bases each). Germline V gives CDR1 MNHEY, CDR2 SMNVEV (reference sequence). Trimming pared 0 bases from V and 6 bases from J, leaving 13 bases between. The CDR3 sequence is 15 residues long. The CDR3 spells CASSLSAVRGDTQYF. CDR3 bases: TGTGCCAGCAGTTTATCGGCCGTACGGGGCGATACGCAGTATTTT.

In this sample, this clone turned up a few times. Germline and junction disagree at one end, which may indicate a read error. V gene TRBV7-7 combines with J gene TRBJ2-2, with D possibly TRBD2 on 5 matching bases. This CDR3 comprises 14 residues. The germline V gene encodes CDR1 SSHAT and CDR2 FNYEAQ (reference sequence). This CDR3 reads CASSLASGAGELFF. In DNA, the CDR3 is TGTGCTAGCAGCTTAGCGTCCGGGGCCGGGGAGCTGTTTTTT.